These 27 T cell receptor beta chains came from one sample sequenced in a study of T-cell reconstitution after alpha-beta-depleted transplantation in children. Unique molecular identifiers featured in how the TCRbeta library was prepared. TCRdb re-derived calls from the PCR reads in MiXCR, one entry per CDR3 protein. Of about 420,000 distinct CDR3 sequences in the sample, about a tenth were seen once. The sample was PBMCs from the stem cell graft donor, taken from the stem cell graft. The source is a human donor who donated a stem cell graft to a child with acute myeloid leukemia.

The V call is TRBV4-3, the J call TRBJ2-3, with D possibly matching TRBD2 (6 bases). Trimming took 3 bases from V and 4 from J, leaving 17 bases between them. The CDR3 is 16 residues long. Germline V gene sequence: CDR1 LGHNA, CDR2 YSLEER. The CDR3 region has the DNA TGCGCCAGCAGCCACAGAACCGGGAGAGGCGCAGATACGCAGTATTTT. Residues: CASSHRTGRGADTQYF.

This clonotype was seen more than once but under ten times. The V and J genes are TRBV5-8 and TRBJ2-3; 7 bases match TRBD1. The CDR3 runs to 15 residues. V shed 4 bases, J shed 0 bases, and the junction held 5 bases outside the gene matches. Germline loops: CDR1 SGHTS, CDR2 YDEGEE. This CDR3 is CASSTGTASTDTQYF. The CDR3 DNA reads TGTGCCAGCAGCACGGGGACAGCTAGCACAGATACGCAGTATTTT.

CDR3 residues: CASNDRGTGELFF. As DNA, the CDR3 is TGTGCCAGCAACGATAGGGGTACCGGGGAGCTGTTTTTT. The chain has TRBV12-3 or TRBV12-4 and TRBJ2-2, with D perhaps TRBD1 (5 bases). The CDR3 length is 13 residues. V gave up 7 bases and J gave up 5 bases, with 11 bases separating them.

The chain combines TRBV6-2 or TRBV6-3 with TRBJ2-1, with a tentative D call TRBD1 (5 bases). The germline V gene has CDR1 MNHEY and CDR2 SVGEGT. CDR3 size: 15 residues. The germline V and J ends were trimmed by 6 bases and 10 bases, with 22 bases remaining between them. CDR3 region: CASRDQGGSSDEQFF. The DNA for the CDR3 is TGTGCCAGCAGGGATCAGGGTGGATCGTCAGACGAGCAGTTCTTC.

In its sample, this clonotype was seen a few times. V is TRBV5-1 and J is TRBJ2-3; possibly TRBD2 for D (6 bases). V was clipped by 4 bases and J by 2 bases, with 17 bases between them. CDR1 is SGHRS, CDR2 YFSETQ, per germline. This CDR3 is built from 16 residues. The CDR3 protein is CASSETEGAYTDTQYF. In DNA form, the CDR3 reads TGCGCCAGCAGCGAGACGGAGGGCGCGTACACAGATACGCAGTATTTT. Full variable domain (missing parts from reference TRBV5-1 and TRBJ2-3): KAGVTQTPRYLIKTRGQQVTLSCSPISGHRSVSWYQQTPGQGLQFLFEYFSETQRNKGNFPGRFSGRQFSNSRSEMNVSTLELGDSALYLCASSETEGAYTDTQYFGPGTRLTVL.

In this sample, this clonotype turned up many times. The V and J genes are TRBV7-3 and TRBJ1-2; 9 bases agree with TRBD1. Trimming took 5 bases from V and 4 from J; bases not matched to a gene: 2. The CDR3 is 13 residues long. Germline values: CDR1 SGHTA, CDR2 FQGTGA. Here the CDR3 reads CASSPTGGYGYTF. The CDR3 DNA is TGTGCCAGCAGCCCGACAGGGGGCTATGGCTACACCTTC.

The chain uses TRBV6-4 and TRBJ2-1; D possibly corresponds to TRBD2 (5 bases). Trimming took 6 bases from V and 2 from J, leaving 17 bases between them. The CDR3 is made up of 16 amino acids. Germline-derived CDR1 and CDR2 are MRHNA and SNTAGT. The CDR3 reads CASSLTGIGPYNEQFF. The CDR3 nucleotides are TGTGCCAGCAGCCTAACGGGGATTGGTCCCTACAATGAGCAGTTCTTC.

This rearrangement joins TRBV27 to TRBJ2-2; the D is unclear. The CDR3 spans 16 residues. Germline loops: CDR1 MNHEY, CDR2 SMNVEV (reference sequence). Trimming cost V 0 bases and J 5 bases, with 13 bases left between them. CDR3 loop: CASSLSGPRLTGELFF. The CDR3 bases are TGTGCCAGCAGTTTATCCGGGCCCCGCTTAACCGGGGAGCTGTTTTTT.

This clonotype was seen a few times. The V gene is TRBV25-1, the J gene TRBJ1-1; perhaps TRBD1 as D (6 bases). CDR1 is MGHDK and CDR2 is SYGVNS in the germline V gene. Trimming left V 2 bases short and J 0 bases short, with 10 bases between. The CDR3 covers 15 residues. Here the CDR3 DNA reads TGTGCCAGCAGTGAAACGGGGGCCTTGAACACTGAAGCTTTCTTT. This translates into CASSETGALNTEAFF. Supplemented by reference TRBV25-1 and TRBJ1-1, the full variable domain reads EADIYQTPRYLVIGTGKKITLECSQTMGHDKMYWYQQDPGMELHLIHYSYGVNSTEKGDLSSESTVSRIRTEHFPLTLESARPSHTSQYLCASSETGALNTEAFFGQGTRLTVV.

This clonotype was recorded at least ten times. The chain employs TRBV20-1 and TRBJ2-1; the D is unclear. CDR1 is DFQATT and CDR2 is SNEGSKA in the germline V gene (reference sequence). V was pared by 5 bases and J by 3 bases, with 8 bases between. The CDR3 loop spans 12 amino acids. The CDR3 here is CSAPQDYNEQFF. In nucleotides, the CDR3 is TGCAGTGCTCCACAAGACTACAATGAGCAGTTCTTC.

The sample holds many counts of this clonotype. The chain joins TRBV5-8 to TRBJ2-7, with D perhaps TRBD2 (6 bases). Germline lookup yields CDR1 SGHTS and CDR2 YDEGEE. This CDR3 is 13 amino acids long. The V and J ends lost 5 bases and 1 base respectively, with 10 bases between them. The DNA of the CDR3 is TGTGCCAGCAGAAACGGGGGTTCCTACGAGCAGTACTTC. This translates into CASRNGGSYEQYF.

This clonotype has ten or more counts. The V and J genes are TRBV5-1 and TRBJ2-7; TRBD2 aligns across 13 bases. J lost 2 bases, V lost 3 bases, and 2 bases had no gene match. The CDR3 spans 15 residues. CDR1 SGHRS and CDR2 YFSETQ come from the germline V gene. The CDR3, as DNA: TGCGCCAGCAGCTGGGGGACTAGCGGGACCTACGAGCAGTACTTC. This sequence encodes CASSWGTSGTYEQYF.

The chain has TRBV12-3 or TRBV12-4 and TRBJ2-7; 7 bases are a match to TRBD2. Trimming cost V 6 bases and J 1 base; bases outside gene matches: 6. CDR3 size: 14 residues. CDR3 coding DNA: TGTGCCAGCAGCTCGGCTAGCGGTTCCTACGAGCAGTACTTC. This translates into CASSSASGSYEQYF.

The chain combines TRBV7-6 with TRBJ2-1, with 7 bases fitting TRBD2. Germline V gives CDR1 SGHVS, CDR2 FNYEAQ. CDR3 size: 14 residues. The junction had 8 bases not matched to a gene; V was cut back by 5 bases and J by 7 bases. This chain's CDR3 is CASSPRTSWNEQFF. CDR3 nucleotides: TGTGCCAGCAGCCCAAGGACTAGTTGGAATGAGCAGTTCTTC. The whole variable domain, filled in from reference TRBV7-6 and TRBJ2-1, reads GAGVSQSPRYKVTKRGQDVALRCDPISGHVSLYWYRQALGQGPEFLTYFNYEAQQDKSGLPNDRFSAERPEGSISTLTIQRTEQRDSAMYRCASSPRTSWNEQFFGPGTRLTVL.

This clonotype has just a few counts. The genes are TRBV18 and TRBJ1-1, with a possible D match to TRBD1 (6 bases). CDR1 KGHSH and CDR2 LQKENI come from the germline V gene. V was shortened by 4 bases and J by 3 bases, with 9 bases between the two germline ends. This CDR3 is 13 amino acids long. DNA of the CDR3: TGTGCCAGCTCACAGGGGGAGGACACTGAAGCTTTCTTT. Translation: CASSQGEDTEAFF. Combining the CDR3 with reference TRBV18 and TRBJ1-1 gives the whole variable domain NAGVMQNPRHLVRRRGQEARLRCSPMKGHSHVYWYRQLPEEGLKFMVYLQKENIIDESGMPKERFSAEFPKEGPSILRIQQVVRGDSAAYFCASSQGEDTEAFFGQGTRLTVV.

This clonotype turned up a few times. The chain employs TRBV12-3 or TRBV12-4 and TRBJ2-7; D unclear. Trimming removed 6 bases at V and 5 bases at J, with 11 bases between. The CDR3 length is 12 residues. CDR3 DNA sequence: TGTGCCAGCAGCCGAACGGACCACGAGCAGTACTTC. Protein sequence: CASSRTDHEQYF.

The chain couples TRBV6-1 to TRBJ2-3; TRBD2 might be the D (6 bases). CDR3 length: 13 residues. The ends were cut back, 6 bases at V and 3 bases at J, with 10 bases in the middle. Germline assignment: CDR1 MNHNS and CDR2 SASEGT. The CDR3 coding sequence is TGTGCCAGCAGGGCGGGACTGACAGATACGCAGTATTTT. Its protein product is CASRAGLTDTQYF.

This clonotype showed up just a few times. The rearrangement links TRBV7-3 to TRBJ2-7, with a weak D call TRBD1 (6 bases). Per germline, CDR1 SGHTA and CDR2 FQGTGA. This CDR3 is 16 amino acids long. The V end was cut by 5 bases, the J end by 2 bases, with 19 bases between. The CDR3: CASSPPTGTLPYEQYF. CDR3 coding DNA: TGTGCCAGCAGCCCCCCCACCGGGACACTTCCCTACGAGCAGTACTTC.

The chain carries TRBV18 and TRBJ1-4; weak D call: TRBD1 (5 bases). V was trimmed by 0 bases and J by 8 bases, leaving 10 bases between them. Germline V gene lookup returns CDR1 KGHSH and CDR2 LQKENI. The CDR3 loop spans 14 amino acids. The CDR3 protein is CASSPPAGREKLFF. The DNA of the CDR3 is TGTGCCAGCTCACCACCCGCAGGGCGCGAAAAACTGTTTTTT.

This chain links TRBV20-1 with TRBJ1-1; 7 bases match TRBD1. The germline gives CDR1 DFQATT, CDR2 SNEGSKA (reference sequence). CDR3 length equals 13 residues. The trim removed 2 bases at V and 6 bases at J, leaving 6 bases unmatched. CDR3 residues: CSARRGTASEAFF. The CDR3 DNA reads TGCAGTGCTAGACGTGGGACAGCCTCTGAAGCTTTCTTT.

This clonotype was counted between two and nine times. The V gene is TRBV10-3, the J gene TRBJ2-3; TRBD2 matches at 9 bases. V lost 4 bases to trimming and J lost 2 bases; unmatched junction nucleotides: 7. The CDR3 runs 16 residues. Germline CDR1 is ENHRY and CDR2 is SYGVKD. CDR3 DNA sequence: TGTGCCATCAGTGGGTCCGTAGCGGGAGACACAGATACGCAGTATTTT. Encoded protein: CAISGSVAGDTDTQYF.

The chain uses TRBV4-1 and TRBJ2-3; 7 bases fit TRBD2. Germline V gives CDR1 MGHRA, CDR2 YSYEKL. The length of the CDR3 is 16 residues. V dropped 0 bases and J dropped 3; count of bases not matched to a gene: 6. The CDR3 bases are TGCGCCAGCAGCCAAGATATCGGCGGGGGAACAGATACGCAGTATTTT. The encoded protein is CASSQDIGGGTDTQYF.

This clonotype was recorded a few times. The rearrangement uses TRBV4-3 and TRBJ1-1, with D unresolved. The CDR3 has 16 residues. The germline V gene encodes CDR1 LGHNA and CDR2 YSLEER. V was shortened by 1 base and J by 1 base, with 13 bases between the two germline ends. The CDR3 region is CASSQGTSTSNTEAFF. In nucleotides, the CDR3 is TGCGCCAGCAGCCAAGGAACTTCGACTTCGAACACTGAAGCTTTCTTT.

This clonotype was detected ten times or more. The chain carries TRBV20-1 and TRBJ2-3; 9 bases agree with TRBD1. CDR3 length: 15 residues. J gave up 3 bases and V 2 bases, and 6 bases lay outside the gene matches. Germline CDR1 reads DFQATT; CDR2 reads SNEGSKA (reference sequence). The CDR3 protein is CSARSGQGWTDTQYF. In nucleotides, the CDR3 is TGCAGTGCTAGATCGGGACAGGGTTGGACAGATACGCAGTATTTT.

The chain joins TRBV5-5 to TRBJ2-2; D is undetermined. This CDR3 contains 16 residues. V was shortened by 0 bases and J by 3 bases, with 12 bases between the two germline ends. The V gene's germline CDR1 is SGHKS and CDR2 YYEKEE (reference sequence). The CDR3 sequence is CASSLGVGSDTGELFF. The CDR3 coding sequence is TGTGCCAGCAGCTTGGGGGTGGGGTCGGACACCGGGGAGCTGTTTTTT.

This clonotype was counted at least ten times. The CDR3 loop reads CASSQSGSQGEKLFF. In DNA form, the CDR3 reads TGTGCCAGCAGCCAATCCGGGAGCCAGGGTGAAAAACTGTTTTTT. V gene TRBV12-3 or TRBV12-4 combines with J gene TRBJ1-4, with TRBD1 as a possible D gene (5 bases). The ends were cut back, 6 bases at V and 7 bases at J, with 18 bases in the middle. This CDR3 spans 15 amino acids.

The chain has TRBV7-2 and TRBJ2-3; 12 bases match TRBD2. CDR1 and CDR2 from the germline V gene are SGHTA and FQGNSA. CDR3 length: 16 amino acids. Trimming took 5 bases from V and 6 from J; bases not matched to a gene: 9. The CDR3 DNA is TGTGCCAGCAGCCCCCTAGCGGGGGGGCGTTTCGATACGCAGTATTTT. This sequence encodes CASSPLAGGRFDTQYF.